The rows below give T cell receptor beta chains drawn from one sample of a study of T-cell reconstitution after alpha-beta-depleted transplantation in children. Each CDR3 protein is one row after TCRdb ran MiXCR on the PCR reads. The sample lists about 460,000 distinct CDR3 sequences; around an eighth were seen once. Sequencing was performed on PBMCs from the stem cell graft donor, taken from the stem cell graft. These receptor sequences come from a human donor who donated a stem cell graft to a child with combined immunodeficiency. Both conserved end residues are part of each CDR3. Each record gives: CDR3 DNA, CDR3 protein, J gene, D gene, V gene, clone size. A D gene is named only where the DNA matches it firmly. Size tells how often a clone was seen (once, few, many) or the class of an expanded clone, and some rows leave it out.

CDR3nt: TGTGCCAGCAGTCGACAGGATACTAATGAAAAACTGTTTTTT
CDR3aa: CASSRQDTNEKLFF
j_gene: TRBJ1-4
d_gene: NA
v_gene: TRBV11-2
abundance: NA

CDR3nt: TGTGCCAGCAGCTCGGGACAGGGGGCAGGCAATGAGCAGTTCTTC
CDR3aa: CASSSGQGAGNEQFF
j_gene: TRBJ2-1
d_gene: TRBD1
v_gene: TRBV11-2
abundance: NA

CDR3nt: TGTGCCAGCAGGGGGGGGATAGCGGGGACCTACGAGCAGTACTTC
CDR3aa: CASRGGIAGTYEQYF
j_gene: TRBJ2-7
d_gene: TRBD2
v_gene: TRBV27
abundance: few

CDR3nt: TGCGCCAGCAGCTTACAACCCTCGTTTGCAACTAATGAAAAACTGTTTTTT
CDR3aa: CASSLQPSFATNEKLFF
j_gene: TRBJ1-4
d_gene: NA
v_gene: TRBV5-1
abundance: few

CDR3nt: TGTGCCAGCTCACTCGCTAGCGGATGGTACCAAGAGACCCAGTACTTC
CDR3aa: CASSLASGWYQETQYF
j_gene: TRBJ2-5
d_gene: TRBD2
v_gene: TRBV18
abundance: NA

CDR3nt: TGTGCCACCAGCAGAGAGGCTAGCGGGGAAGAGACCCAGTACTTC
CDR3aa: CATSREASGEETQYF
j_gene: TRBJ2-5
d_gene: TRBD2
v_gene: TRBV15
abundance: many

CDR3nt: TGCAGTGCTGGCCCCTCACTTGTTGATGAGCAGTTCTTC
CDR3aa: CSAGPSLVDEQFF
j_gene: TRBJ2-1
d_gene: NA
v_gene: TRBV20-1
abundance: NA

CDR3nt: TGTGCCAGCAGTTCCTTTACAGGGGGCCGGGGCTACGAGCAGTACTTC
CDR3aa: CASSSFTGGRGYEQYF
j_gene: TRBJ2-7
d_gene: TRBD1
v_gene: TRBV28
abundance: NA

CDR3nt: TGCGCCAGCAGCTTAGACGGCTACTCCTACGAGCAGTACTTC
CDR3aa: CASSLDGYSYEQYF
j_gene: TRBJ2-7
d_gene: NA
v_gene: TRBV5-1
abundance: many

CDR3nt: TGTGCCATCAGTGAGCCGGGACAGTCGAACACCATATATTTT
CDR3aa: CAISEPGQSNTIYF
j_gene: TRBJ1-3
d_gene: TRBD1
v_gene: TRBV10-3
abundance: NA

CDR3nt: TGCGCCAGCAGCTTGTATGGGGACTACGAGCAGTACTTC
CDR3aa: CASSLYGDYEQYF
j_gene: TRBJ2-7
d_gene: NA
v_gene: TRBV5-1
abundance: few

CDR3nt: TGTGCCAGCAGTTTACACCCGGGACTGCACACAGATACGCAGTATTTT
CDR3aa: CASSLHPGLHTDTQYF
j_gene: TRBJ2-3
d_gene: NA
v_gene: TRBV28
abundance: many

CDR3nt: TGTGCCAGCAGTCCCCCCGGCCCAATTGTGGAGCAGTTCTTC
CDR3aa: CASSPPGPIVEQFF
j_gene: TRBJ2-1
d_gene: NA
v_gene: TRBV7-2
abundance: NA

CDR3nt: TGCGCCAGCAGCCTAGGGACACAGAGGGCTGAAGCTTTCTTT
CDR3aa: CASSLGTQRAEAFF
j_gene: TRBJ1-1
d_gene: NA
v_gene: TRBV5-1
abundance: few

CDR3nt: TGTGCCAGCTCACTCTATCCCCCAGGGGAGGGCTACGAGCAGTACTTC
CDR3aa: CASSLYPPGEGYEQYF
j_gene: TRBJ2-7
d_gene: NA
v_gene: TRBV18
abundance: many

CDR3nt: TGTGCCAGCAGTATAGGGGGCAACTATGGCTACACCTTC
CDR3aa: CASSIGGNYGYTF
j_gene: TRBJ1-2
d_gene: TRBD1
v_gene: TRBV25-1
abundance: few

CDR3nt: TGTGCCCGCAGCGACAGGGGGAGCAATGAGCAGTTCTTC
CDR3aa: CARSDRGSNEQFF
j_gene: TRBJ2-1
d_gene: TRBD1
v_gene: TRBV7-9
abundance: NA

CDR3nt: TGTGCCAGCAGCTTAGAGGGTTACTTGGGAGGGGAGCAGTACTTC
CDR3aa: CASSLEGYLGGEQYF
j_gene: TRBJ2-7
d_gene: TRBD2
v_gene: TRBV7-2
abundance: few

CDR3nt: TGTGCCAGCAGTCCGACCTTGGGGGGCTTCTATGGCTACACCTTC
CDR3aa: CASSPTLGGFYGYTF
j_gene: TRBJ1-2
d_gene: NA
v_gene: TRBV27
abundance: NA

CDR3nt: TGTGCCAGCAGCGGGGGGACAGGGGAGGGGGGGTCCCAGTATTTT
CDR3aa: CASSGGTGEGGSQYF
j_gene: TRBJ2-3
d_gene: TRBD1
v_gene: TRBV9
abundance: NA

CDR3nt: TGTGCCAGCGCGGGACAGGGGAATGAAAAACTGTTTTTT
CDR3aa: CASAGQGNEKLFF
j_gene: TRBJ1-4
d_gene: TRBD1
v_gene: TRBV9
abundance: NA

CDR3nt: TGTGCCAGCAGCAAAGGATTGGGTATGGCCCGAGAAACCTACGAGCAGTACTTC
CDR3aa: CASSKGLGMARETYEQYF
j_gene: TRBJ2-7
d_gene: NA
v_gene: TRBV21-1
abundance: NA

CDR3nt: TGCGCCAGCAGCCCGACTAGCGGGAAAACAGATACGCAGTATTTT
CDR3aa: CASSPTSGKTDTQYF
j_gene: TRBJ2-3
d_gene: TRBD2
v_gene: TRBV4-1
abundance: few

CDR3nt: TGTGCCAGCAGGACAGGGGGTGGCAATCAGCCCCAGCATTTT
CDR3aa: CASRTGGGNQPQHF
j_gene: TRBJ1-5
d_gene: TRBD1
v_gene: TRBV12-3/TRBV12-4
abundance: few

CDR3nt: TGTGCCAGCAGTTTACATCCGGCCGCGGGCTACACCTTC
CDR3aa: CASSLHPAAGYTF
j_gene: TRBJ1-2
d_gene: NA
v_gene: TRBV12-3/TRBV12-4
abundance: many

CDR3nt: TGTGCCAGCAGCCAAGATCACAGGGGTGGCAATCAGCCCCAGCATTTT
CDR3aa: CASSQDHRGGNQPQHF
j_gene: TRBJ1-5
d_gene: TRBD1
v_gene: TRBV3-1
abundance: few

CDR3nt: TGTGCCACGGGAGGGTCCTACAATGAGCAGTTCTTC
CDR3aa: CATGGSYNEQFF
j_gene: TRBJ2-1
d_gene: TRBD2
v_gene: TRBV10-3
abundance: NA

CDR3nt: TGTGCCAGCAGCAACCGCCGCCAGGTTAATACGCAGTATTTT
CDR3aa: CASSNRRQVNTQYF
j_gene: TRBJ2-3
d_gene: NA
v_gene: TRBV12-3/TRBV12-4
abundance: NA

CDR3nt: TGTGCCAGCAGCGCGACTAGCGGGGGGGTCTGGGATACGCAGTATTTT
CDR3aa: CASSATSGGVWDTQYF
j_gene: TRBJ2-3
d_gene: TRBD2
v_gene: TRBV7-9
abundance: few

CDR3nt: TGTGCCTGGACGAAGGGTCAGACCCAGTACTTC
CDR3aa: CAWTKGQTQYF
j_gene: TRBJ2-5
d_gene: NA
v_gene: TRBV30
abundance: NA

CDR3nt: TGTGCCTGGAGTGCAGCGCCTTCGCGCGAGCAGTACTTC
CDR3aa: CAWSAAPSREQYF
j_gene: TRBJ2-7
d_gene: NA
v_gene: TRBV30
abundance: NA

CDR3nt: TGTGCCAGCAGTTTAAACCCTAGACTAGCAGTTAAAGAGACCCAGTACTTC
CDR3aa: CASSLNPRLAVKETQYF
j_gene: TRBJ2-5
d_gene: TRBD2
v_gene: TRBV12-3/TRBV12-4
abundance: few

CDR3nt: TGCAGTGCTAACTTAGCTAGCGGGCCGGAGACCCAGTACTTC
CDR3aa: CSANLASGPETQYF
j_gene: TRBJ2-5
d_gene: TRBD2
v_gene: TRBV20-1
abundance: few

CDR3nt: TGTGCCAGCAGTCCTTCCGGGACAGGGATCCCCCTTGAGTACTTC
CDR3aa: CASSPSGTGIPLEYF
j_gene: TRBJ2-4
d_gene: TRBD1
v_gene: TRBV27
abundance: NA

CDR3nt: TGTGCCAGCAGTTTACAGGCTAGCAATCAGCCCCAGCATTTT
CDR3aa: CASSLQASNQPQHF
j_gene: TRBJ1-5
d_gene: NA
v_gene: TRBV12-3/TRBV12-4
abundance: many

CDR3nt: TGTGCCAGCAGCGCCGACACCCACTCCTACGAGCAGTACTTC
CDR3aa: CASSADTHSYEQYF
j_gene: TRBJ2-7
d_gene: NA
v_gene: TRBV9
abundance: NA

CDR3nt: TGCGCCAGCAGCCCACGGACAGGGGGCTTGTCACCCCTCCACTTT
CDR3aa: CASSPRTGGLSPLHF
j_gene: TRBJ1-6
d_gene: TRBD1
v_gene: TRBV5-1
abundance: NA

CDR3nt: TGTGCCAGCAGTTTATGGGTGGGTCAGCCCCAGCATTTT
CDR3aa: CASSLWVGQPQHF
j_gene: TRBJ1-5
d_gene: NA
v_gene: TRBV27
abundance: few

CDR3nt: TGTGCCAGCAGCGCGATGTTGGGGACCGCCTCCTACGAGCAGTACTTC
CDR3aa: CASSAMLGTASYEQYF
j_gene: TRBJ2-7
d_gene: NA
v_gene: TRBV11-2
abundance: few

CDR3nt: TGTGCCAGCAGTTACTCGACGATTGGTGGCACCATATATTTT
CDR3aa: CASSYSTIGGTIYF
j_gene: TRBJ1-3
d_gene: NA
v_gene: TRBV6-5
abundance: few

CDR3nt: TGTGCCAGCAGTTTTTATACTAGCTTTTCCTACGAGCAGTACTTC
CDR3aa: CASSFYTSFSYEQYF
j_gene: TRBJ2-7
d_gene: NA
v_gene: TRBV12-3/TRBV12-4
abundance: few

CDR3nt: TGTGCCAGCAGCTTGGCCATATCTAGCGGGAGTTACGAGCAGTACTTC
CDR3aa: CASSLAISSGSYEQYF
j_gene: TRBJ2-7
d_gene: TRBD2
v_gene: TRBV5-6
abundance: NA

CDR3nt: TGCAGTGCCCCCCGGGAGCTAGACTACAATGAGCAGTTCTTC
CDR3aa: CSAPRELDYNEQFF
j_gene: TRBJ2-1
d_gene: NA
v_gene: TRBV20-1
abundance: few

CDR3nt: TGTGCCACCAGCCCAGGGGGTTCAAGGCTGGGGGAGCAGTACTTC
CDR3aa: CATSPGGSRLGEQYF
j_gene: TRBJ2-7
d_gene: TRBD1
v_gene: TRBV15
abundance: many

CDR3nt: TGTGCCCCCCAGCTAGGACCCGACAGGGGACGCGATAATGAAAAACTGTTTTTT
CDR3aa: CAPQLGPDRGRDNEKLFF
j_gene: TRBJ1-4
d_gene: TRBD1
v_gene: TRBV6-2/TRBV6-3
abundance: few

CDR3nt: TGTGCCAGCAGCCGTACTAGGGGGGGCCCAGATACGCAGTATTTT
CDR3aa: CASSRTRGGPDTQYF
j_gene: TRBJ2-3
d_gene: NA
v_gene: TRBV6-1
abundance: NA

CDR3nt: TGCGCCAGCAACGACGCGGGGTCCCAAGAGACCCAGTACTTC
CDR3aa: CASNDAGSQETQYF
j_gene: TRBJ2-5
d_gene: NA
v_gene: TRBV5-1
abundance: once

CDR3nt: TGCGCCAGCAGCCGGGCCTCCGGGGACAGGGGTGGAGAGACCCAGTACTTC
CDR3aa: CASSRASGDRGGETQYF
j_gene: TRBJ2-5
d_gene: TRBD1
v_gene: TRBV4-3
abundance: NA

CDR3nt: TGCGCCAGCAGCTCCGACATTGGGGCCAACGTCCTGACTTTC
CDR3aa: CASSSDIGANVLTF
j_gene: TRBJ2-6
d_gene: NA
v_gene: TRBV5-1
abundance: NA

CDR3nt: TGTGCCAGCAGCGATTACGGGACAGGATTTTCCTACGAGCAGTACTTC
CDR3aa: CASSDYGTGFSYEQYF
j_gene: TRBJ2-7
d_gene: TRBD1
v_gene: TRBV3-1
abundance: few

CDR3nt: TGTGCCAGCAGCTCCCGGGGGGCGGGGGGATCGGGAACAGATACGCAGTATTTT
CDR3aa: CASSSRGAGGSGTDTQYF
j_gene: TRBJ2-3
d_gene: TRBD2
v_gene: TRBV7-2
abundance: NA

CDR3nt: TGTGCCAGCAGCCTACCCAGACTAGCCCTCTCCTACGAGCAGTACTTC
CDR3aa: CASSLPRLALSYEQYF
j_gene: TRBJ2-7
d_gene: TRBD2
v_gene: TRBV7-2
abundance: few

CDR3nt: TGTGCCAGCAGCTTAGCTGGGAGCAATGGCTACACCTTC
CDR3aa: CASSLAGSNGYTF
j_gene: TRBJ1-2
d_gene: NA
v_gene: TRBV11-2
abundance: NA

CDR3nt: TGCAGCGTTGATCAGCGCGTAAGCACAGATACGCAGTATTTT
CDR3aa: CSVDQRVSTDTQYF
j_gene: TRBJ2-3
d_gene: NA
v_gene: TRBV29-1
abundance: many

CDR3nt: TGTGCCAGCAGTTTAGGCCTAGCGGGTTTAAGAGAGACCCAGTACTTC
CDR3aa: CASSLGLAGLRETQYF
j_gene: TRBJ2-5
d_gene: TRBD2
v_gene: TRBV12-3/TRBV12-4
abundance: many